Below are 29 T cell receptor beta chains sequenced from a single sample in a study of blood T cell repertoires in COVID-19. The method was immunoSEQ multiplex PCR; TCRdb's version includes in-frame clones alone and lacks a portion of them. Of some 44,000 clones listed, around nine tenths are singletons. The sequenced sample consisted of peripheral blood. Every receptor here comes from a human donor in a cohort sampled during active COVID-19.

The chain links TRBV5-1 to TRBJ1-2; no clear D gene. The germline V and J ends were trimmed by 0 bases and 2 bases, with 11 bases remaining between them. The V gene's germline CDR1 is SGHRS and CDR2 YFSETQ. There are 15 residues in the CDR3. CDR3 residues: CASSLEGQANYGYTF. CDR3 DNA: TGCGCCAGCAGCTTGGAAGGTCAGGCGAACTATGGCTACACCTTC.

J is TRBJ2-3 and V is TRBV5-1; 9 bases agree with TRBD2. The ends lost 4 bases at V and 0 bases at J; junction bases unmatched: 3. This CDR3 is 15 amino acids long. The V gene's germline CDR1 is SGHRS and CDR2 YFSETQ. The CDR3 loop is CASSPGTSSTDTQYF. The CDR3, as DNA: TGCGCCAGCAGCCCCGGGACTAGCAGCACAGATACGCAGTATTTT.

The chain recombines TRBV12-5 with TRBJ2-4, with 11 positions matching TRBD1. Unmatched junction bases numbered 1, after V lost 2 bases and J lost 7 bases. From germline, CDR1 is LGHNT and CDR2 FRNRAP. The CDR3 loop spans 14 amino acids. The DNA of the CDR3 is TGTGCTAGTGGTTTGCGGGACAGGGGGAACATTCAGTACTTC. Translated: CASGLRDRGNIQYF.

Comment on this clone: Within the sample, other DNA sequences also encode this same CDR3. The chain couples TRBV5-6 to TRBJ1-1; D ambiguous. From germline, CDR1 is SGHDT and CDR2 YYEEEE. The CDR3 is made up of 14 amino acids. The V gene lost 0 bases and the J gene lost 2 bases, with 8 bases spanning the gap. This CDR3 is CASSLAGRNTEAFF. The CDR3 DNA reads TGTGCCAGCAGCTTGGCAGGTAGAAACACTGAAGCTTTCTTT.

The chain uses TRBV9 and TRBJ2-3; 10 bases agree with TRBD2. The CDR3 runs 19 residues. Trimming cost V 0 bases and J 1 base; bases outside gene matches: 11. Germline loops: CDR1 SGDLS, CDR2 YYNGEE. Here the CDR3 reads CASSVDISGGTWGTDTQYF. CDR3 DNA sequence: TGTGCCAGCAGCGTAGATATTAGCGGGGGGACCTGGGGCACAGATACGCAGTATTTT.

Written as DNA, the CDR3 is TGTGCCAGCAGCTTCCGGACTGAGCGGGTGGAGACCCAGTACTTC. Translation gives CASSFRTERVETQYF. The chain has TRBV11-2 and TRBJ2-5, with a tentative D call TRBD2 (6 bases). The V gene lost 3 bases and the J gene lost 5 bases, with 16 bases spanning the gap. The CDR3 loop spans 15 amino acids. Looked up from germline, CDR1 is SGHAT and CDR2 is FQNNGV.

The chain couples TRBV5-1 to TRBJ2-3; 9 bases agree with TRBD2. Looked up from germline, CDR1 is SGHRS and CDR2 is YFSETQ. This CDR3 spans 15 amino acids. Trimming cost V 5 bases and J 4 bases; bases outside gene matches: 8. CDR3 sequence (DNA): TGCGCCAGCAGTCGGAGCGGGGGGCCCCCAGATACGCAGTATTTT. Its translation is CASSRSGGPPDTQYF. Together with reference TRBV5-1 and TRBJ2-3, the CDR3 gives the full variable domain: KAGVTQTPRYLIKTRGQQVTLSCSPISGHRSVSWYQQTPGQGLQFLFEYFSETQRNKGNFPGRFSGRQFSNSRSEMNVSTLELGDSALYLCASSRSGGPPDTQYFGPGTRLTVL.

The CDR3 loop reads CASSFRRGDDTQYF. CDR3 nucleotides: TGTGCCAGCAGTTTTCGTCGGGGGGACGATACGCAGTATTTT. This chain uses TRBV27 with TRBJ2-3; TRBD2 matches 7 bases. J was trimmed by 6 bases and V by 3 bases; bases with no gene match: 6. The germline gives CDR1 MNHEY, CDR2 SMNVEV (reference sequence). The CDR3 is 14 amino acids.

This chain uses TRBV10-3 with TRBJ2-3, with D maybe TRBD1 (6 bases). From germline, CDR1 is ENHRY and CDR2 SYGVKD. This CDR3 comprises 14 residues. Trimming removed 5 bases at V and 1 base at J, with 10 bases between. The CDR3 here is CAISSGVGTDTQYF. The CDR3 nucleotides are TGTGCCATCAGTTCAGGGGTTGGCACAGATACGCAGTATTTT.

This chain links TRBV7-9 with TRBJ2-5; 12 nucleotides agree with TRBD2. Germline V CDR1 and CDR2: SEHNR, FQNEAQ (reference sequence). The CDR3 length is 16 residues. Trimming removed 2 bases from V and 2 bases from J; junction bases left unmatched: 3. Written as DNA, the CDR3 is TGTGCCAGCAGCTTATATGGACTAGCGGGACAAGAGACCCAGTACTTC. As protein: CASSLYGLAGQETQYF.

The CDR3 spells CAWSRAGNRQPQHF. DNA for the CDR3: TGTGCCTGGAGTAGGGCAGGGAATCGACAGCCCCAGCATTTT. The V call is TRBV30, the J call TRBJ1-5; D may be TRBD1 (5 bases). V shed 2 bases and J shed 7 bases, with 15 bases lying between them. From germline, CDR1 is GTSNPN and CDR2 SVGIG (reference sequence). The CDR3 sequence is 14 residues long.

The chain links TRBV24-1 to TRBJ1-1; TRBD1 is a possible D gene (6 bases). The length of the CDR3 is 15 residues. V was shortened by 3 bases and J by 4 bases, with 14 bases between the two germline ends. Germline lookup yields CDR1 KGHDR and CDR2 SFDVKD. The DNA for the CDR3 is TGTGCCACCAGTGATGCACAGGGAGAGGGCACTGAAGCTTTCTTT. Amino acid sequence: CATSDAQGEGTEAFF.

The chain combines TRBV7-3 with TRBJ2-1, with D possibly matching TRBD1 (6 bases). The germline CDR1 and CDR2 sequences are SGHTA and FQGTGA. V dropped 8 bases and J dropped 4 bases, with 12 bases sitting between them. The CDR3 consists of 13 residues. The CDR3 sequence is CASARGGYNEQFF. The CDR3 DNA is TGTGCCAGCGCCAGAGGGGGATACAATGAGCAGTTCTTC. The full variable domain, rest sourced from reference TRBV7-3 and TRBJ2-1, is GAGVSQTPSNKVTEKGKYVELRCDPISGHTALYWYRQSLGQGPEFLIYFQGTGAADDSGLPNDRFFAVRPEGSVSTLKIQRTERGDSAVYLCASARGGYNEQFFGPGTRLTVL.

This chain links TRBV19 with TRBJ2-2; D remains unclear. V gave up 5 bases and J gave up 14 bases, with 12 bases separating them. Germline CDR1 and CDR2: LNHDA and SQIVND (reference sequence). The length of the CDR3 is 11 residues. This chain's CDR3 is CASSSHRVLFF. The DNA for the CDR3 is TGTGCCAGTAGTTCCCACCGGGTCCTGTTTTTT.

To note about this clone: The CDR3 end shows no conserved phenylalanine or tryptophan, and so a read error is likely. No DNA is shown, since the ends of the CDR3 on it are uncertain; the CDR3 is the one TCRdb lists. The chain employs TRBV3-1 (or the pseudogene TRBV3-2) and TRBJ2-7; TRBD2, the table's D call, was not compared with the DNA. Both ends counted, the CDR3 spans 13 residues. Germline V gene data show CDR1 as LGHDT and CDR2 as YNNKEL (reference sequence). CDR3 sequence: CASSQGLAGSSLL.

This clone was found once. The chain links TRBV30 to TRBJ2-1; 8 bases align to TRBD1. V lost 3 bases to trimming and J lost 6 bases; unmatched junction nucleotides: 4. The CDR3 is 13 residues long. CDR1 is GTSNPN and CDR2 is SVGIG in the germline V gene (reference sequence). The CDR3 region has the DNA TGTGCCTGGAGAGGGACAGGATTCAATGAGCAGTTCTTC. It yields the protein CAWRGTGFNEQFF. Full variable domain (outside the CDR3, taken from reference TRBV30 and TRBJ2-1): SQTIHQWPATLVQPVGSPLSLECTVEGTSNPNLYWYRQAAGRGLQLLFYSVGIGQISSEVPQNLSASRPQDRQFILSSKKLLLSDSGFYLCAWRGTGFNEQFFGPGTRLTVL.

This sequence joins TRBV5-4 and TRBJ1-2, with 10 nucleotides matching TRBD1. V was pared by 9 bases and J by 8 bases, with 7 bases of the junction left unmatched. This CDR3 spans 12 amino acids. Germline V gives CDR1 SGHNT, CDR2 YYREEE (reference sequence). CDR3 region: CATGQGVGGYTF. DNA for the CDR3: TGTGCCACCGGACAGGGGGTGGGCGGCTACACCTTC.

The rearrangement links TRBV10-3 to TRBJ2-5; TRBD2 matches 9 bases. With V trimmed by 0 bases and J by 2 bases, 7 bases remained unmatched. This CDR3 comprises 17 residues. Per germline, CDR1 ENHRY and CDR2 SYGVKD. The CDR3 DNA reads TGTGCCATCAGTGAGTCGCGTGTTAGCGGGGGACAAGAGACCCAGTACTTC. Translation gives CAISESRVSGGQETQYF.

The gene calls are TRBV5-5 and TRBJ2-6, with D possibly being TRBD2 (6 bases). The V gene lost 1 base and the J gene lost 2 bases, with 7 bases spanning the gap. The germline V gene encodes CDR1 SGHKS and CDR2 YYEKEE (reference sequence). The CDR3 is made up of 15 amino acids. The CDR3 coding sequence is TGTGCCAGCAGCTTGCGCGGGGCTGGGGCCAACGTCCTGACTTTC. Its translation is CASSLRGAGANVLTF.

The chain carries TRBV7-3 and TRBJ1-3; TRBD1 might be the D (5 bases). Germline CDR1 SGHTA, CDR2 FQGTGA. The CDR3 runs 16 residues. V lost 5 bases and J 4 bases, leaving 18 bases between the germline ends. The CDR3 is CASSPTASGEGNTIYF. The DNA for the CDR3 is TGTGCCAGCAGCCCGACGGCTTCGGGGGAGGGAAACACCATATATTTT.

This rearrangement joins TRBV11-1 to TRBJ1-1, with D tentatively TRBD1 (6 bases). V was shortened by 5 bases and J by 1 base, with 14 bases between the two germline ends. Per germline, CDR1 SGHAT and CDR2 FQDESV (reference sequence). This CDR3 has 15 residues. CDR3 nucleotide sequence: TGTGCCAGCAGCCATGATAAACAGGGGAACACTGAAGCTTTCTTT. This encodes CASSHDKQGNTEAFF. The variable domain in full, completed from reference TRBV11-1 and TRBJ1-1, reads EAEVAQSPRYKITEKSQAVAFWCDPISGHATLYWYRQILGQGPELLVQFQDESVVDDSQLPKDRFSAERLKGVDSTLKIQPAELGDSAMYLCASSHDKQGNTEAFFGQGTRLTVV.

The rearrangement links TRBV15 to TRBJ2-5, with 7 bases identical to TRBD1. Germline V lookup: CDR1 LNHNV, CDR2 YYDKDF (reference sequence). The V segment lost 2 bases and the J segment 5 bases; nucleotides outside the gene matches: 11. This CDR3 contains 16 residues. The chain's CDR3 is CATSRSRDSPRETQYF. CDR3 DNA sequence: TGTGCCACCAGCAGAAGTCGGGACAGTCCTAGGGAGACCCAGTACTTC. Variable domain in full (rest from reference TRBV15 and TRBJ2-5): DAMVIQNPRYQVTQFGKPVTLSCSQTLNHNVMYWYQQKSSQAPKLLFHYYDKDFNNEADTPDNFQSRRPNTSFCFLDIRSPGLGDTAMYLCATSRSRDSPRETQYFGPGTRLLVL.

This clone is labeled medium-sized. The chain links TRBV6-5 to TRBJ1-3, with D unresolved. Trimming stripped 8 bases from V and 3 bases from J, with 11 bases between. CDR3 length: 13 residues. The V gene's germline CDR1 is MNHEY and CDR2 SVGAGI. This chain's CDR3 is CASLGVGGNTIYF. As DNA, the CDR3 is TGTGCCAGCTTAGGAGTAGGTGGAAACACCATATATTTT.

This clone appeared a few times. In nucleotides, the CDR3 is TGTGCCAGCAGCCAAGGTGGAGCGGCGGGGGGTTGGGAGACCCAGTACTTC. The encoded protein is CASSQGGAAGGWETQYF. V usage is TRBV3-1 (or the pseudogene TRBV3-2) and J usage is TRBJ2-5; 8 bases fit TRBD2. J lost 5 bases, V lost 1 base, and 12 bases had no gene match. This CDR3 is 17 amino acids long. Germline CDR1 and CDR2: LGHDT and YNNKEL (reference sequence).

The J gene is TRBJ1-2, the V gene TRBV5-1; a weak D match, TRBD1 (5 bases). The CDR3 sequence is 16 residues long. The germline V gene has CDR1 SGHRS and CDR2 YFSETQ. The germline V and J ends were trimmed by 1 base and 4 bases, with 17 bases remaining between them. The CDR3 spells CASSLSPGGGGYGYTF. The CDR3 DNA sequence: TGCGCCAGCAGCTTGTCCCCCGGGGGAGGTGGCTATGGCTACACCTTC.

The rearrangement joins TRBV7-3 to TRBJ2-7; 7 bases are a match to TRBD1. Unmatched junction bases numbered 11, after V lost 4 bases and J lost 5 bases. CDR3 length: 15 residues. Germline CDR1 and CDR2: SGHTA and FQGTGA. In DNA form, the CDR3 reads TGTGCCAGCAGCTCAGTCGGGACAGAATTACACGAGCAGTACTTC. Translation: CASSSVGTELHEQYF.

The genes are TRBV11-3 and TRBJ2-1, with a tentative D call TRBD1 (7 bases). V was pared by 2 bases and J by 8 bases, with 13 bases between. The V gene's germline CDR1 is SGHNT and CDR2 YENEEA. This CDR3 spans 14 amino acids. For the CDR3, the DNA is TGTGCCAGCAGCTTATGGCAGGGGGGCGATGAGCAGTTCTTC. Translating it yields CASSLWQGGDEQFF.

CDR3 loop: CAWHGQGRNEQYF. DNA for the CDR3: TGTGCCTGGCATGGACAGGGTAGGAACGAGCAGTACTTC. The chain carries TRBV30 and TRBJ2-7; the match to TRBD1 covers 8 bases. The V and J ends lost 5 bases and 5 bases, in that order; junction bases with no gene match: 8. Germline V gene data show CDR1 as GTSNPN and CDR2 as SVGIG (reference sequence). This CDR3 is 13 amino acids long.

This chain connects TRBV19 to TRBJ1-1; D remains ambiguous. The germline V gene encodes CDR1 LNHDA and CDR2 SQIVND (reference sequence). V was pared by 3 bases and J by 0 bases, with 11 bases between. This CDR3 is 15 amino acids long. The CDR3 DNA reads TGTGCCAGTAGTATTAGGCGGCTTCTGAACACTGAAGCTTTCTTT. This gives the protein CASSIRRLLNTEAFF.